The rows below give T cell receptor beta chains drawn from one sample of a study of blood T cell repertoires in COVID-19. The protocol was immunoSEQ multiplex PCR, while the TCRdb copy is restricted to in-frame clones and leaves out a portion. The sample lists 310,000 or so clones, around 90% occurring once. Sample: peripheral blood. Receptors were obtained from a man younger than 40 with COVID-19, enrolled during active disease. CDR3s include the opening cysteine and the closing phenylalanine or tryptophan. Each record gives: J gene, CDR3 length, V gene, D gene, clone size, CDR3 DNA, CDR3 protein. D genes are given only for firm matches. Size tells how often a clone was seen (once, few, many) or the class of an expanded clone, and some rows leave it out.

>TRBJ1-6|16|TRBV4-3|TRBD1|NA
TGCGCCAGCAGCCAAGATGTGGGACAGAGAAATTCACCCCTCCACTTT
CASSQDVGQRNSPLHF
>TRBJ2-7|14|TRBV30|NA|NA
TGTGCCTGGAGTCCCTTACCAGGCTCCTACGAGCAGTACTTC
CAWSPLPGSYEQYF
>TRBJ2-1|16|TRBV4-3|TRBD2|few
TGCGCCAGCAGCCAAGATCGCGGGAGCTCCTACAATGAGCAGTTCTTC
CASSQDRGSSYNEQFF
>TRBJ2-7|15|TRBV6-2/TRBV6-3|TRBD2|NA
TGTGCCAGCGGTTCAGCGGGAGCCGACTCCTACGAGCAGTACTTC
CASGSAGADSYEQYF
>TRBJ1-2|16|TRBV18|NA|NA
TGTGCCAGCTCACCCCTGACGCCAGGGGCTAGCTATGGCTACACCTTC
CASSPLTPGASYGYTF
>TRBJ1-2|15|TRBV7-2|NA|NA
TGTGCCAGCAGCCCACCGATAATCCGGAGCTATGGCTACACCTTC
CASSPPIIRSYGYTF
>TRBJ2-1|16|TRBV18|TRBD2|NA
TGTGCCAGCTCACTACTGAGACTAGCGCTCGACAATGAGCAGTTCTTC
CASSLLRLALDNEQFF
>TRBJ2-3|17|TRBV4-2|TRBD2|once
TGTGCCAGCAGCCAAGGGAGAGCTAGCGGGGCCCCAGATACGCAGTATTTT
CASSQGRASGAPDTQYF
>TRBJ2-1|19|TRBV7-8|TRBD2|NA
TGTGCCAGCAGCCCGGGACTAGCGGGAGGGGGTCCCCCCCCAAGTGAGCAGTTCTTC
CASSPGLAGGGPPPSEQFF
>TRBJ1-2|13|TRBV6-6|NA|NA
TGTGCCAGCAGTGAGCAGGGGAACTATGGCTACACCTTC
CASSEQGNYGYTF
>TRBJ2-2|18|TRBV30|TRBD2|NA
TGTGCCTGGAGGAAACGAGGACTAGCGGGAGCCCCCACCGGGGAGCTGTTTTTT
CAWRKRGLAGAPTGELFF
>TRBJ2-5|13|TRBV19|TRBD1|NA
TGTGCCAGTAGTGAGACAGGGGTAGAGACCCAGTACTTC
CASSETGVETQYF
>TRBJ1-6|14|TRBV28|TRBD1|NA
TGTGCCAGCAGCGGGGGACAGGGGAGGTCACCCCTCCACTTT
CASSGGQGRSPLHF
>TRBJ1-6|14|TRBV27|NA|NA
TGTGCCAGCAGTCCCGGGGGACGAAATTCACCCCTCCACTTT
CASSPGGRNSPLHF
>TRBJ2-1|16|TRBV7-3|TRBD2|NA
TGTGCCAGCAGCCTGCGGGGGGTAAGCTCCTACAATGAGCAGTTCTTC
CASSLRGVSSYNEQFF
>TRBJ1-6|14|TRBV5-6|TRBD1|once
TGTGCCAGCAGCTCTGGACAGGGGGTTTCACCCCTCCACTTT
CASSSGQGVSPLHF
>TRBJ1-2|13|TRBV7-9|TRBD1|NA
TGTGCCAGCACCGCAGACAGGGTCAAGGGCTACACCTTC
CASTADRVKGYTF
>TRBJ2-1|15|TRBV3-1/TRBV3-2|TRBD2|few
TGTGCCAGCAGTCTGAGCGGGATCCGCTACAATGAGCAGTTCTTC
CASSLSGIRYNEQFF
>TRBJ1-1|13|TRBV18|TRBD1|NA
TGTGCCAGCTCACCACCGGGCGGACAGGATGCTTTCTTT
CASSPPGGQDAFF
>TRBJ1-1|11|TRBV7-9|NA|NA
TGTGCCAGCAGCCTCCCCCCTGAAGCTTTCTTT
CASSLPPEAFF
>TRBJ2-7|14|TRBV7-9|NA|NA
TGTGCCAGCAGCTTACGCCGGGACAATTTGGAGCAGTACTTC
CASSLRRDNLEQYF
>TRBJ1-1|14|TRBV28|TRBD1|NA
TGTGCCAGCAGTCCCGGGACAGGGAACACTGAAGCTTTCTTT
CASSPGTGNTEAFF
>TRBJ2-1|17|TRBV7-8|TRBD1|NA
TGTGCCAGCAGCTTAGTGTCAGGGGGCATGTCCTACAATGAGCAGTTCTTC
CASSLVSGGMSYNEQFF